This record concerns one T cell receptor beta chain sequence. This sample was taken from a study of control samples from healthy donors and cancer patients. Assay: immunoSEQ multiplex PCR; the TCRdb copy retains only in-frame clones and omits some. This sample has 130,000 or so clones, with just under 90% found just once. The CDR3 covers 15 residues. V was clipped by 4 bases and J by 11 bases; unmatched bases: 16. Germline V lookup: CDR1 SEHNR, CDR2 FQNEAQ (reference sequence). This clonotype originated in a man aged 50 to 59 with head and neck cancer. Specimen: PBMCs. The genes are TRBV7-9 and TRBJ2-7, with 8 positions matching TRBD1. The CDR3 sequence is CASSSPGQEPTREYF. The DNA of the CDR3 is TGTGCCAGCAGCTCCCCGGGACAGGAACCTACGAGGGAGTACTTC.